This T cell receptor (beta chain) was identified in a study of T cell repertoires in cytomegalovirus infection (dated by TCRdb to between 2018 and 2021). With regard to the full study: Donor HLA type was relevant to the analysis, as public TCR beta signatures indicated carriage of CMV infection together with the matching HLA type. What the study reported, not specific to this receptor: In both this cohort and an independent roughly 350-donor cohort, the cumulative frequency of public TCR beta family members distinguished carriers of CMV infection plus the relevant HLA type. The ex vivo response was dominated by HLA-C-restricted CMV-specific TCR beta clonotypes, which also provided the single most frequent clonotype in two of eight donors.

V sheds 6 bases and J sheds 5 bases, leaving 13 bases between their ends. From cysteine to phenylalanine, the CDR3 is 13 amino acids long. Of all the DNA, just the CDR3 is kept, 39 bases in frame from base 1. Comment on this clonotype: No antigen is known for it. Base qualities are missing; no much larger clone stands one base away.

The sequencer listed for this sample is Illumina HiSeq 1500. Through fastp at Q25 and MiXCR, TCRdb rebuilt clones from the public reads, retaining in-frame beta chains. Rows are unified per CDR3 protein, each entry keeping the most common DNA and genes. Within this sample are around 170,000 distinct CDR3 sequences, with roughly 15% of them counted one time only. The ten largest clonotypes hold roughly a sixth of the sample. The TCR sequence derives from a human donor in good health (CMV status not recorded). Some clones in this sample may be carry-over from other donors' samples. This chain is built from TRBV12-3 or TRBV12-4 and TRBJ2-5; the D gene is not confidently resolved. Material for sequencing was CD8+ T cells from PBMCs. The DNA is as follows: TGTGCCAGCAGGGATGTGGGATGGGAGACCCAGTACTTC. It translates as CASRDVGWETQYF.